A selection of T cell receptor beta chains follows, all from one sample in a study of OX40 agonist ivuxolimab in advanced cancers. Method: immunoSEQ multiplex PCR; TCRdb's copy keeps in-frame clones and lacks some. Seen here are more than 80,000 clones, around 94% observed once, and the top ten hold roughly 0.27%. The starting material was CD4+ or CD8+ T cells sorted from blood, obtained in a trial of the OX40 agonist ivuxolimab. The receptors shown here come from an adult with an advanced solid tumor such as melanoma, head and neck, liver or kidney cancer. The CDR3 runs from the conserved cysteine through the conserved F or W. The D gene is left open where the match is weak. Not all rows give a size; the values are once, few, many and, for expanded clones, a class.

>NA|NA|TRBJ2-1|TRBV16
CASSQFSNEQFF
TGTGCCAGCAGCCAATTTAGCAATGAGCAGTTCTTC
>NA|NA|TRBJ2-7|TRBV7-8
CASSLVLAYEQYF
TGTGCCAGCAGCTTAGTTCTCGCCTACGAGCAGTACTTC
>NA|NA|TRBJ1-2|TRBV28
CASSLGLGRSSYGYTF
TGTGCCAGCAGTTTAGGGCTTGGCAGATCTTCATATGGCTACACCTTC
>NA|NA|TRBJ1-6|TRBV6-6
CASSYSAGKNSPLHF
TGTGCCAGCAGTTACTCGGCAGGGAAAAATTCACCCCTCCACTTT
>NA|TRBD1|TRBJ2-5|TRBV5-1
CASSFSGTGVLETQYF
TGCGCCAGCAGTTTTTCCGGGACAGGGGTCTTGGAGACCCAGTACTTC
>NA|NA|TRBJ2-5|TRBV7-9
CASSFQQETQYF
TGTGCCAGCAGCTTCCAGCAAGAGACCCAGTACTTC
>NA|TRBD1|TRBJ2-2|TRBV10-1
CASTDPRDRETGTGELFF
TGCGCCAGCACCGACCCCCGGGACAGGGAAACCGGCACCGGGGAGCTGTTTTTT
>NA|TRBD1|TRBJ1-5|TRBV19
CATTTGGGRQPQHF
TGTGCCACCACAACAGGGGGCGGTAGACAGCCCCAGCATTTT
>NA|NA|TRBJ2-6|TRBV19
CASSNSDAGANVLTF
TGTGCCAGTAGTAATTCCGATGCTGGGGCCAACGTCCTGACTTTC
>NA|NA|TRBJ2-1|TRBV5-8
CASSFGLYYNEQFF
TGTGCCAGCAGCTTCGGGCTATACTACAATGAGCAGTTCTTC
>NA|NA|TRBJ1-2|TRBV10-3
CAISRVNYGYTF
TGTGCCATCAGCCGTGTTAACTATGGCTACACCTTC
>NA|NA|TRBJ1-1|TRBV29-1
CSVVIRWGTEAFF
TGCAGCGTTGTGATACGATGGGGCACTGAAGCTTTCTTT
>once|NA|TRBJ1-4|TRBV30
CAWSRGTNEKLFF
TGTGCCTGGAGTAGAGGAACTAATGAAAAACTGTTTTTT
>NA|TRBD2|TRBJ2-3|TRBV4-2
CASSQDPTGGGTDTQYF
TGTGCCAGCAGCCAAGATCCTACCGGGGGGGGCACAGATACGCAGTATTTT
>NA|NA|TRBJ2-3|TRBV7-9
CASSLTSRADTQYF
TGTGCCAGCAGCTTAACTAGCCGCGCAGATACGCAGTATTTT
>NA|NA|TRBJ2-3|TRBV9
CASSVGTSPESTDTQYF
TGTGCCAGCAGCGTAGGGACCTCACCAGAAAGCACAGATACGCAGTATTTT
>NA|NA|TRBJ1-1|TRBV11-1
CASSLEGDEAFF
TGTGCCAGCAGCTTAGAGGGTGATGAAGCTTTCTTT
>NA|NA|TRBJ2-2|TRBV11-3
CASSLYSFTGELFF
TGTGCCAGCAGCTTATACAGTTTCACCGGGGAGCTGTTTTTT
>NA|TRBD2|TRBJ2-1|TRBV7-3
CASSLFAGTSGATREQFF
TGTGCCAGCAGCTTATTCGCCGGGACTAGCGGGGCCACCCGTGAGCAGTTCTTC
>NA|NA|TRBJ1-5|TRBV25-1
CASVKAAYSNQPQHF
TGTGCCAGCGTCAAGGCAGCCTATAGCAATCAGCCCCAGCATTTT
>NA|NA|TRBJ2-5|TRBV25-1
CASSKGIETQYF
TGTGCCAGCAGTAAGGGTATAGAGACCCAGTACTTC
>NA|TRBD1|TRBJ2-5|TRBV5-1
CASSLVGQQETQYF
TGCGCCAGCAGCTTGGTGGGACAGCAAGAGACCCAGTACTTC
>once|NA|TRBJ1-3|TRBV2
CASRADSGNTIYF
TGTGCCAGCAGGGCAGACTCTGGAAACACCATATATTTT
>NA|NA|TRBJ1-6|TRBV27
CASSLQGYRPLHF
TGTGCCAGCAGTTTACAGGGGTACAGACCCCTCCACTTT
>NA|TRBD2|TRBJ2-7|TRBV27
CASRPGLARTYEQYF
TGTGCCAGCAGGCCGGGACTAGCGAGGACCTACGAGCAGTACTTC
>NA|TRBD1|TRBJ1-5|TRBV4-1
CASSQEDRDYQPQHF
TGCGCCAGCAGCCAAGAAGACAGGGACTACCAGCCCCAGCATTTT
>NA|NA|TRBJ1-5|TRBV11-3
CASSLDNRQPQHF
TGTGCCAGCAGCTTAGACAACAGGCAGCCCCAGCATTTT
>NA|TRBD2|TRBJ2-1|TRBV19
CASSTLSSGVENEQFF
TGTGCCAGTAGTACTCTTTCTAGCGGAGTAGAGAATGAGCAGTTCTTC
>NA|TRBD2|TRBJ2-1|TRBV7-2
CASRSRGGASYNEQFF
TGTGCCAGCAGATCCCGCGGGGGGGCCTCCTACAATGAGCAGTTCTTC
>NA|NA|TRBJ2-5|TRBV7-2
CASSLAQGRGPLGTQYF
TGTGCCAGCAGCTTGGCTCAGGGGAGAGGGCCGTTGGGGACCCAGTACTTC
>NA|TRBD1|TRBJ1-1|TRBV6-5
CASLQGQPSTEAFF
TGTGCCAGCCTACAGGGACAGCCAAGCACTGAAGCTTTCTTT
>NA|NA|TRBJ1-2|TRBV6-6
CASSALGANYGYTF
TGTGCCAGCAGTGCATTAGGGGCTAACTATGGCTACACCTTC
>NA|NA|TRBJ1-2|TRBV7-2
CASSLQGTNYGYTF
TGTGCCAGCAGCTTGCAGGGTACTAACTATGGCTACACCTTC
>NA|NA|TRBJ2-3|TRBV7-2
CASMRGGAYTDTQYF
TGTGCCAGCATGAGAGGCGGGGCCTACACAGATACGCAGTATTTT
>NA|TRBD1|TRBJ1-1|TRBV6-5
CASSYRQGQGTEAFF
TGTGCCAGCAGTTACCGACAGGGGCAAGGGACTGAAGCTTTCTTT
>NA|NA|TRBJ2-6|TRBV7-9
CASSLNSGANVLTF
TGTGCCAGCAGCTTAAACTCTGGGGCCAACGTCCTGACTTTC
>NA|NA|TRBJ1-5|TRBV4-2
CASSQADSNQPQHF
TGTGCCAGCAGCCAAGCCGACAGTAATCAGCCCCAGCATTTT
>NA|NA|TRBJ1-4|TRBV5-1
CASSSGRGEKLFF
TGCGCCAGCAGCTCGGGACGGGGAGAAAAACTGTTTTTT
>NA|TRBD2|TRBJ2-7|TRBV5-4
CASSFGGGVSYEQYF
TGTGCCAGCAGCTTCGGCGGGGGTGTCTCCTACGAGCAGTACTTC
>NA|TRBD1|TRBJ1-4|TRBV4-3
CASSLDTGGWEKLFF
TGCGCCAGCAGCCTAGACACAGGGGGTTGGGAAAAACTGTTTTTT
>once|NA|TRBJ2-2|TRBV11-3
CASSSRNTGELFF
TGTGCCAGCAGCTCAAGAAACACCGGGGAGCTGTTTTTT
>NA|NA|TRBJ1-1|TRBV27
CASIGDMNTEAFF
TGTGCCAGCATTGGGGATATGAACACTGAAGCTTTCTTT
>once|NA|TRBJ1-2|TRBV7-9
CASSFGVYYGYTF
TGTGCCAGCAGCTTCGGGGTGTACTATGGCTACACCTTC
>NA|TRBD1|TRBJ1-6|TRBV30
CAWSRDRNSPLHF
TGTGCCTGGAGCCGGGACAGGAATTCACCCCTCCACTTT
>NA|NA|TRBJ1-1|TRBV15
CATSRGPGTEAFF
TGTGCCACCAGCAGAGGACCGGGAACTGAAGCTTTCTTT
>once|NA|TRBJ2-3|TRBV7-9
CASSLPSTDTQYF
TGTGCCAGCAGCTTGCCTAGCACAGATACGCAGTATTTT
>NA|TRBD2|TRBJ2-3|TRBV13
CASSDGLAGGPYTDTQYF
TGTGCCAGCAGCGACGGACTAGCGGGAGGGCCATACACAGATACGCAGTATTTT
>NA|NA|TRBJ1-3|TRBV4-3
CASSQEPAQGINTIYF
TGCGCCAGCAGCCAAGAACCGGCCCAGGGGATAAACACCATATATTTT
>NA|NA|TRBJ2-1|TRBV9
CASSVRGYNEQFF
TGTGCCAGCAGCGTTAGAGGCTACAATGAGCAGTTCTTC
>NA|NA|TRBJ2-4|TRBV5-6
CASSLSGASIQYF
TGTGCCAGCAGCTTGTCGGGAGCCAGCATTCAGTACTTC
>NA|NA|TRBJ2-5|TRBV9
CASSRGNRVTQYF
TGTGCCAGCAGCAGGGGCAACCGAGTGACCCAGTACTTC
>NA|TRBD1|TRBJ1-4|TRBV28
CASSRTGLNEKLFF
TGTGCCAGCAGCCGGACAGGGCTAAATGAAAAACTGTTTTTT
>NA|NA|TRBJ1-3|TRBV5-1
CASSSGSVSGNTIYF
TGCGCCAGCAGCTCCGGATCTGTCTCTGGAAACACCATATATTTT
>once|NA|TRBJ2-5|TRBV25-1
CASSESGWGEEETQYF
TGTGCCAGCAGTGAATCGGGGTGGGGCGAGGAAGAGACCCAGTACTTC
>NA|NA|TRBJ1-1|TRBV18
CASSPRVQGADTEAFF
TGTGCCAGCTCACCAAGGGTTCAGGGCGCCGACACTGAAGCTTTCTTT
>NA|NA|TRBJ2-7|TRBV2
CARSRGSEVEQYF
TGTGCCAGATCGAGGGGGTCCGAGGTCGAGCAGTACTTC
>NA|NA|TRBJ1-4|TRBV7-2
CASSLAGTTNEKLFF
TGTGCCAGCAGCTTAGCTGGGACAACTAATGAAAAACTGTTTTTT
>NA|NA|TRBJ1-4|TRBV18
CASSPRATNEKLFF
TGTGCCAGCTCACCACGAGCAACTAATGAAAAACTGTTTTTT
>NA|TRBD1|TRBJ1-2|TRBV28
CASSWGQGLDGYTF
TGTGCCAGCAGTTGGGGACAGGGGTTGGATGGCTACACCTTC